These 22 T cell receptor beta chains share one sample of origin, sequenced in a study of human T cells and chemical hapten exposure. The sample's time point: patch test 3, about 24 weeks after DPC sensitization. Treatment indicated: therapeutic diphenylcyclopropenone sensitization with weekly scalp DPC. MiXCR, run by TCRdb on the RACE reads, gives a single entry per CDR3 protein. The sample consists of 210,000 or so distinct CDR3 sequences, approximately 24% of them appearing once. Source: whole blood, taken in connection with sensitization to the hapten diphenylcyclopropenone (DPC). These receptors originate from a middle-aged woman with alopecia areata. Some clones in this sample may be carry-over from other donors' samples.

J is TRBJ2-1 and V is TRBV28, with D possibly matching TRBD1 (6 bases). The CDR3 runs to 11 residues. Germline values: CDR1 MDHEN, CDR2 SYDVKM. V was clipped by 6 bases and J by 10 bases, with 10 bases between them. The CDR3 DNA reads as TGTGCCAGCAGCCAACAGGGCGAGCAGTTCTTC. As protein: CASSQQGEQFF.

This clonotype came up a few times. The chain couples TRBV6-1 to TRBJ2-3, with D tentatively TRBD2 (7 bases). This CDR3 has 14 residues. Trimming removed 2 bases from V and 4 bases from J, with 10 bases in between. Germline V CDR1 and CDR2: MNHNS, SASEGT. Here the CDR3 reads CASSETGRADTQYF. The CDR3 nucleotides read TGTGCCAGCAGTGAAACAGGGAGGGCAGATACGCAGTATTTT.

This clonotype was found a few times. At one end, the junction sequence differs from germline, possibly due to a read error. The rearrangement joins TRBV10-3 to TRBJ2-2; TRBD2 matches 9 bases. This CDR3 contains 16 residues. CDR1 ENHRY and CDR2 SYGVKD come from the germline V gene. The DNA of the CDR3 is TGTGCCATCAGTTCTAGCGGGGCCTTAAACACCGGGGCGCTGTTTTTT. Amino acids: CAISSSGALNTGALFF.

This clonotype was picked up a small number of times. The chain has TRBV20-1 and TRBJ2-1, with D maybe TRBD1 (5 bases). The CDR3 is 11 residues long. Trimming stripped 6 bases from V and 8 bases from J, with 11 bases between. In germline, CDR1 is DFQATT, CDR2 SNEGSKA (reference sequence). In DNA, the CDR3 is TGCAGTGCGTCCAGGGCCCATGAGCAGTTCTTC. It yields the protein CSASRAHEQFF.

CDR3 residues: CSVDIYEGPNTEAFF. In DNA form, the CDR3 reads TGCAGCGTTGACATATACGAGGGACCGAACACTGAAGCTTTCTTT. The chain combines TRBV29-1 with TRBJ1-1, with D maybe TRBD1 (5 bases). CDR3 length: 15 amino acids. V was shortened by 3 bases and J by 1 base, with 15 bases between the two germline ends. CDR1 and CDR2 from the germline V gene are SQVTM and ANQGSEA.

The gene calls are TRBV12-3 or TRBV12-4 and TRBJ2-3; unclear D gene. The CDR3 totals 10 residues. V shed 8 bases and J shed 3 bases, with 3 bases lying between them. For the CDR3, the DNA is TGTGCCAGCCCAACAGATACGCAGTATTTT. It is translated as CASPTDTQYF.

This clonotype has a handful of counts. V is TRBV18 and J is TRBJ1-3; 7 bases line up with TRBD1. Germline lookup yields CDR1 KGHSH and CDR2 LQKENI. The ends lost 2 bases at V and 3 bases at J; junction bases unmatched: 19. There are 20 residues in the CDR3. The CDR3 protein is CASSPVEQGNLRGLGNTIYF. In DNA form, the CDR3 reads TGTGCCAGCTCACCAGTTGAACAGGGGAACTTGCGGGGACTTGGAAACACCATATATTTT.

This clonotype appeared a few times. One junction end disagrees with the germline gene, perhaps due to a read error. The chain has TRBV7-2 and TRBJ2-3; D not resolved. Germline V lookup: CDR1 SGHTA, CDR2 FQGNSA. This CDR3 is 13 amino acids long. Here the CDR3 reads CASTRPPAGEPIF. The CDR3 region has the DNA TGTGCCAGCACCCGGCCCCCCGCTGGGGAACCCATTTTT.

This clonotype has a handful of counts. The chain is built from TRBV29-1 and TRBJ2-7, with 11 bases matching TRBD1. Looked up from germline, CDR1 is SQVTM and CDR2 is ANQGSEA. After removal of 4 bases from V and 7 bases from J, the junction contained 6 bases not matched to a gene. This CDR3 is built from 13 residues. The CDR3, as DNA: TGCAGCGTTGCCGGGACAGGGGGTTGGGAGCAGTACTTC. This gives the protein CSVAGTGGWEQYF.

This clonotype was counted a few times. J is TRBJ1-3 and V is TRBV28; D remains unclear. Trimming removed 5 bases at V and 0 bases at J, with 8 bases between. CDR1 MDHEN and CDR2 SYDVKM come from the germline V gene. This CDR3 is 14 amino acids long. The CDR3 region has the DNA TGTGCCAGCAGTCTTGGCCCCTCTGGAAACACCATATATTTT. It codes for CASSLGPSGNTIYF.

J is TRBJ2-7 and V is TRBV7-9; D is unresolved. The CDR3 has 14 amino acids. V lost 5 bases to trimming and J lost 0 bases, with 11 bases between them. The germline V gene encodes CDR1 SEHNR and CDR2 FQNEAQ (reference sequence). Here the CDR3 DNA reads TGTGCCAGCAGCCGGGCGGAGTACTCCTACGAGCAGTACTTC. As protein: CASSRAEYSYEQYF.

V is TRBV20-1 and J is TRBJ2-7, with 10 positions matching TRBD2. The CDR3 covers 13 residues. The germline V gene has CDR1 DFQATT and CDR2 SNEGSKA (reference sequence). Losses at the gene ends were 8 bases for V and 4 bases for J; bases not matched to a gene: 8. The CDR3 is CSPKRTSGYEQYF. Here the CDR3 DNA reads TGCAGTCCCAAAAGGACTAGCGGTTACGAGCAGTACTTC.

This clonotype was seen repeatedly, ten times or more. The chain recombines TRBV20-1 with TRBJ2-7; D unresolved. The CDR3 sequence is 12 residues long. Trimming left V 0 bases short and J 5 bases short, with 8 bases between. The V gene's germline CDR1 is DFQATT and CDR2 SNEGSKA (reference sequence). The CDR3 spells CSAREILHEQYF. The CDR3, as DNA: TGCAGTGCTAGAGAGATACTCCACGAGCAGTACTTC.

The chain joins TRBV5-1 to TRBJ2-1; D uncertain. Germline CDR1 and CDR2: SGHRS and YFSETQ. The length of the CDR3 is 12 residues. V lost 1 base and J 8 bases, leaving 7 bases between the germline ends. The CDR3 protein is CASSLMSDEQFF. The CDR3 DNA follows: TGCGCCAGCAGCTTGATGTCGGATGAGCAGTTCTTC.

This rearrangement joins TRBV3-1 to TRBJ1-5; tentatively, D is TRBD1 (5 bases). The CDR3 runs to 12 residues. Germline V CDR1 and CDR2: LGHDT, YNNKEL (reference sequence). Trimming removed 6 bases from V and 7 bases from J, with 10 bases in between. The CDR3 coding sequence is TGTGCCAGCAGATCAGGGTCACAGCCCCAGCATTTT. Protein product: CASRSGSQPQHF.

In its sample, this clonotype was seen a few times. V gene TRBV5-1 combines with J gene TRBJ2-7; TRBD1 agrees at 9 bases. Germline V gives CDR1 SGHRS, CDR2 YFSETQ. The CDR3 has 14 amino acids. V was pared by 3 bases and J by 1 base, with 2 bases of the junction left unmatched. In DNA form, the CDR3 reads TGCGCCAGCAGCTGGGACAGGGCATCCTACGAGCAGTACTTC. Translated, it gives CASSWDRASYEQYF. The full variable domain, its missing parts supplied by reference TRBV5-1 and TRBJ2-7, is KAGVTQTPRYLIKTRGQQVTLSCSPISGHRSVSWYQQTPGQGLQFLFEYFSETQRNKGNFPGRFSGRQFSNSRSEMNVSTLELGDSALYLCASSWDRASYEQYFGPGTRLTVT.

CDR3 nucleotides: TGTGCCACCAGCAGCCGAGGGGACAGGGGAATCACCGGGGAGCTGTTTTTT. It specifies CATSSRGDRGITGELFF. This rearrangement joins TRBV15 to TRBJ2-2, with TRBD1 matching over 10 bases. Trimming removed 3 bases from V and 4 bases from J; junction bases left unmatched: 8. This CDR3 comprises 17 residues. CDR1 is LNHNV, CDR2 YYDKDF, per germline (reference sequence).

This clonotype has just a few counts. This sequence joins TRBV29-1 and TRBJ2-3, with 8 bases aligning to TRBD2. The germline CDR1 and CDR2 sequences are SQVTM and ANQGSEA. The CDR3 loop spans 14 amino acids. V gave up 7 bases and J gave up 2 bases; unmatched junction bases: 8. DNA for the CDR3: TGCAGCGAGACGGGAGGGAGTGTCACAGATACGCAGTATTTT. Its translation: CSETGGSVTDTQYF.

The rearrangement links TRBV5-1 to TRBJ2-1, with unresolved D. This CDR3 is 15 amino acids long. Trimming took 4 bases from V and 0 from J, leaving 11 bases between them. Germline-derived CDR1 and CDR2 are SGHRS and YFSETQ. CDR3 bases: TGCGCCAGCAGCCAGACGGCCGACTCCTACAATGAGCAGTTCTTC. Protein product: CASSQTADSYNEQFF.

CDR3 bases: TGTGCCAGCAGCCAAGGCATAGCGAACTCCTACGAGCAGTACTTC. It is translated as CASSQGIANSYEQYF. The chain recombines TRBV4-2 with TRBJ2-7, with a weak D call TRBD2 (5 bases). CDR3 length equals 15 residues. V lost 1 base and J lost 0, with 10 bases in between. Germline V gives CDR1 LGHNA, CDR2 YNFKEQ.

The chain employs TRBV9 and TRBJ2-1, with D perhaps TRBD2 (5 bases). CDR3 length: 16 residues. Trimming stripped 4 bases from V and 7 bases from J, with 21 bases between. Germline V gene lookup returns CDR1 SGDLS and CDR2 YYNGEE. CDR3 protein: CASSPRVSGAANEQFF. Here the CDR3 DNA reads TGTGCCAGCAGCCCCCGTGTAAGCGGAGCCGCAAATGAGCAGTTCTTC. Looking up the rest from reference TRBV9 and TRBJ2-1 gives the full variable domain: DSGVTQTPKHLITATGQRVTLRCSPRSGDLSVYWYQQSLDQGLQFLIQYYNGEERAKGNILERFSAQQFPDLHSELNLSSLELGDSALYFCASSPRVSGAANEQFFGPGTRLTVL.

This clonotype was seen only a few times. This chain links TRBV28 with TRBJ2-1, with D possibly being TRBD2 (6 bases). Germline V CDR1 and CDR2: MDHEN, SYDVKM. V was shortened by 7 bases and J by 9 bases, with 19 bases between the two germline ends. This CDR3 is built from 14 residues. DNA for the CDR3: TGTGCCAGCACTCCCGGTGGGACTCCGTTTGAGCAGTTCTTC. Its protein is CASTPGGTPFEQFF.